This T cell receptor (beta chain) came from a study of blood T cell repertoires in COVID-19 (dated by TCRdb to about 2020). About the study as a whole: Samples covering the acute and convalescent phases of COVID-19 were provided by collaborators in the United States, Italy and Spain. Deeply sampled blood TCRbeta repertoires from subjects exposed to, actively infected with, or recovered from COVID-19 were included in the dataset. The prospective study material was composed of cDNA or gDNA derived from T cells, B-cell-depleted T cells, or PBMCs. The repertoires were released in a freely available public database intended as a resource for research on the immune response to SARS-CoV-2. Where available, HLA class I and class II types were obtained from metadata supplied by the sample provider rather than from assay-based typing. Sample metadata almost always included a de-identified subject ID, COVID-19 status, age in years and sex. Samples came from the ongoing ImmuneRACE study (first 160 participants) plus 1,254 subjects from 6 global collaborators. Study-wide conclusions, independent of this receptor: The quantity of clinical and demographic metadata differed by source and by participant and was supplied without curation.

The CDR3 spans 14 residues, from the cysteine through the phenylalanine. Only CDR3 DNA is held: 42 bases, read in frame from base 1. V is clipped by 4 bases and J by 5 bases, and the sequence between their germline boundaries is 13 bases long. The germline V gene (reference sequence) yields SGHKS for CDR1 and YYEKEE for CDR2. TCRbeta CDR3 regions were amplified from genomic DNA using the immunoSEQ Assay, a bias-controlled multiplex PCR. On the study's bioinformatics: The number of nucleated cells in each sample was estimated from the amplification of reference gene primers within the assay. To quantify the absolute abundance of each unique TCRbeta CDR3 rearrangement, sequence reads were collapsed and filtered. For each sample, productive Simpson clonality was calculated as the square root of Simpson's diversity index over productive rearrangements. In TCRdb, the immuneACCESS table is reduced to in-frame sequences with V and J assigned. These tables do not hold every clone; where another copy was compared, an unresolved V gene accounts for under half, and the others remain unexplained. V and J calls and clone size are copied from that table; D and trimming were computed from the DNA. This sample has 250,000 to 350,000 clones in its table, and roughly 90% of those were observed once. 3.5% to 4.5% of the sample is in the top ten clones.

A note on this clone: This clone's antigen is unknown. No much larger clone is present one base from it, and per-base qualities are unavailable.

Whole blood was collected in K2EDTA tubes by collaborating institutions according to the institutions' own protocols. For TCRbeta analysis, collaborators shipped samples as frozen whole blood, isolated PBMCs, or DNA extracted from either of those sample types. The rearrangement joined TRBV5-5 to TRBJ1-5, with the D segment identity uncertain. The sequenced sample consisted of peripheral blood. The TCR originated in a woman between 45 and 65 years old with active or convalescent COVID-19. The CDR3 protein is CASSPWAADQPQHF. Here is the DNA: TGTGCCAGCAGCCCCTGGGCAGCCGATCAGCCCCAGCATTTT.